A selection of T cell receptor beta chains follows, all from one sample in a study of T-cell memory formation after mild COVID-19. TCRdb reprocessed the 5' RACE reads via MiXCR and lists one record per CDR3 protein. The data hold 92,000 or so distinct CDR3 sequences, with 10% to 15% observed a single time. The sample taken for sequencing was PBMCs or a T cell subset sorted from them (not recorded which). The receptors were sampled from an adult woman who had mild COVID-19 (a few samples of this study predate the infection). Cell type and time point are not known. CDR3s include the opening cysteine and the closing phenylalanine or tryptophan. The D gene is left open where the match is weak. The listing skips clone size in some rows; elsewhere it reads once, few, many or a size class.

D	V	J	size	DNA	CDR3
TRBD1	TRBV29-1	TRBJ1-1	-	TGCAGCGTTTGGGACAGTGTTCTACCTGAAGCTTTCTTT	CSVWDSVLPEAFF
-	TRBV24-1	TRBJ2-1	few	TGTGCCACCAGTGATTTAGCGGATAGCAATGAGCAGTTCTTC	CATSDLADSNEQFF
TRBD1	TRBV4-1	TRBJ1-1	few	TGCGCCAGCAGCCAAGATCCCGGACAGGTGCAGGAAGCTTTCTTT	CASSQDPGQVQEAFF
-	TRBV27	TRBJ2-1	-	TGTGCCAGCAGTTTCCCTGGACGCGATGAGCAGTTCTTC	CASSFPGRDEQFF
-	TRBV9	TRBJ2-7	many	TGTGCCAGCAGCGTAGGGACTACGCCCTACGAGCAGTACTTC	CASSVGTTPYEQYF
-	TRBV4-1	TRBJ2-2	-	TGCGCCAGCAGCCAATTTGCCGGGACAACGAACACCGGGGAGCTGTTTTTT	CASSQFAGTTNTGELFF
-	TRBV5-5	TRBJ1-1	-	TGTGCCAGCAGCTCCAGGGGCTACACTGAAGCTTTCTTT	CASSSRGYTEAFF
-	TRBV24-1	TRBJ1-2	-	TGTGCCACCAGTGACGGGACCCCTGGAGGGGATGGCTACACCTTC	CATSDGTPGGDGYTF
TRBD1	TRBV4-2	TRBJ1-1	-	TGTGCCAGCAGCCAGGGGGACAGCGGCATGAACACTGAAGCTTTCTTT	CASSQGDSGMNTEAFF
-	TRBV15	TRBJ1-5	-	TGTGCCACCAGCGCGATGACAGGTAGCAATCAGCCCCAGCATTTT	CATSAMTGSNQPQHF
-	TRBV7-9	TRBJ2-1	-	TGTGCCAGCAGAACAGGTGGGCCCAATGAGCAGTTCTTC	CASRTGGPNEQFF
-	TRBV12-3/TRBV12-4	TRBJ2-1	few	TGTGCCAGCAGTTCATTTTCACCCGGGAGTAACCTTTCCTACGACCTATCGTCCTACAATGAGCAGTTCTTC	CASSSFSPGSNLSYDLSSYNEQFF
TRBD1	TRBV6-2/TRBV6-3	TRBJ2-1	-	TGTGCCAGCAGTCGCAGGGGGCATGAGCAGTTCTTC	CASSRRGHEQFF
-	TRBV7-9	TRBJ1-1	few	TGTGCCAGCAGCGCCGGGGGAATTAACACTGAAGCTTTCTTT	CASSAGGINTEAFF
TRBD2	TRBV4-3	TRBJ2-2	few	TGCGCCAGCAGCCAAGATCGCCGACTAGCGTCTTCCGGGGAGCTGTTTTTT	CASSQDRRLASSGELFF
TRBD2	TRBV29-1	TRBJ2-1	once	TGCAGCGTTGAAGATGGGACTAGCGGGCCTTCATACAATGAGCAGTTCTTC	CSVEDGTSGPSYNEQFF
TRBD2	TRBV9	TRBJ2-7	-	TGTGCCAGCAGCGTCTCTAGCGGGAGTTACGAGCAGTACTTC	CASSVSSGSYEQYF
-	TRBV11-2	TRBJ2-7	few	TGTGCCAGCAGCTTAGAGGCGGCAGTCTCACCACTCTACGAGCAGTACTTC	CASSLEAAVSPLYEQYF
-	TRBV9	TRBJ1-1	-	TGTGCCAGCAGCCCCGGGTCTGGGGCGAACACTGAAGCTTTCTTT	CASSPGSGANTEAFF
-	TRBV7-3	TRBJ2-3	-	TGTGCCAGCAGCCAAGGGGGGGGCGCAGATACGCAGTATTTT	CASSQGGGADTQYF
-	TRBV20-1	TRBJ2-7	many	TGCAGTGCTAGGCTGTCGACTAATCTCTACGAGCAGTACTTC	CSARLSTNLYEQYF
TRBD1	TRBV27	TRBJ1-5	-	TGTGCCAGCAGCGACACAGGGGGCTCGGTTTATAGCAATCAGCCCCAGCATTTT	CASSDTGGSVYSNQPQHF
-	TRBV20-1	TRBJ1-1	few	TGCAGTGCTAGTTCGTCGAACACTGAAGCTTTCTTT	CSASSSNTEAFF
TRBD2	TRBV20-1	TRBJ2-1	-	TGCAGTGCAACCGTGGGACTAGCGGCAAAGAAGCAGTTCTTC	CSATVGLAAKKQFF
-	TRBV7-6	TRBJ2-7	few	TGTGCCAGCAGCTTAGCTGAGGGCAGCGTCTACGAGCAGTACTTC	CASSLAEGSVYEQYF
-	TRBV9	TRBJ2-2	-	TGTGCCAGCACCACAGGGGGGGACACCGGGGAGCTGTTTTTT	CASTTGGDTGELFF
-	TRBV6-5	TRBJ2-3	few	TGTGCCAGCAGCGTCCTGGCGGGACCAACAGATACGCAGTATTTT	CASSVLAGPTDTQYF